This T cell receptor (beta chain) originates from a study of molecular identifiers for immune sequencing clone quantification (dated by TCRdb to 2016 to 2018). Regarding the complete study: In a replicate experiment, RNA from about 19,000 or 110,000 naive CD8 T cells was split into five aliquots, four of which were sequenced. The study was a methods study using CD8 T cells to benchmark molecular-identifier clustering-based TCR repertoire sequencing (MIDCIRS) and TCR RNA copy counting.

Turning to this clonotype: There is no known antigen for this receptor. Base quality data are lacking; no much larger clone is found one base away.

V trim: 7 bases; J trim: 6 bases; unmatched bases: 11. Counted from cysteine to phenylalanine, this CDR3 has 15 amino acids. Here the CDR3 DNA is all that survives: 45 bases in frame from base 1. Via the germline V gene (reference sequence), CDR1 is SEHNR and CDR2 FQNEAQ. The full study reports these points: A single cell's worth of spiked-in Jurkat TCR RNA was reported detectable even among some 920,000 naive CD8 T cells. The naive libraries included spiked-in Jurkat TCR RNA (about nine copies' worth), and this RNA is not part of the donor repertoire. Highly expanded clone sizes could be underestimated if identical TCR molecules share a barcode. Modeling indicated 2.5 to 3.5 TCR RNA copies recovered per cell, compared with around 9.8 by digital PCR, which implies a capture efficiency of approximately 29%. When barcode sub-clustering was omitted, TCR diversity was inflated by chimeric consensus sequences, with chimeras reaching as high as 47%. In CMV-specific effector cells, clones with more than 20 RNA copies contained over 97% of molecules, whereas in naive cells such clones contained under 1% of molecules.

Naive CD8 T cell libraries were made from approximately 20,000 to 1,000,000 sorted cells using 10%, 30% or 50% of purified RNA. On a BD FACSAria II, naive CD8 T cells were FACS-sorted as CD8+CD4-CCR7+CD45RA+ and collected into RLT Plus buffer. To test detection sensitivity, Jurkat RNA equivalent to over 8 TCR copies was spiked into samples of roughly 18,000-1,000,000 naive CD8 T cells. CD8 T cells were enriched using RosetteSep CD8+ T Cell Enrichment Cocktail and Ficoll-Paque, and the enriched cells then underwent ACK red cell lysis. The library was produced with PCR. The listed sequencing device is NextSeq 500. Bulk TCR libraries were made following a previously described method, with the TCR primers given in Table S5. Purification of total RNA was performed with the Qiagen AllPrep DNA/RNA kit. Before any analysis, reads coming from multiple sequencing runs of the same library were combined into one pool. For the original study's pipeline: Reads were retained only if their TCR constant sequence matched exactly, and those retained reads were trimmed to 150 nt and grouped according to their 12-nt molecular barcodes. Within each barcode group, reads were sub-clustered at a 15% Levenshtein threshold, and quality-weighted consensus sequences were built per RNA molecule. Non-functional sequences were removed, as were lower-count sequences one edit away from another. Based on fitting two negative binomial distributions, any barcode sub-cluster with under 20% of the maximum read count was discarded. TCRdb reprocessed the public reads (quality trimming at Q25 with fastp, clone calling with MiXCR) and kept in-frame beta chains. CDR3 protein sequences are deduplicated, and each keeps its most common genes and DNA. The V and J calls and clone size come from TCRdb's table, not from the authors' own analysis. The sample table holds a few hundred thousand distinct CDR3 sequences, of which under 30% were seen once. In total, the top ten clones hold under 0.8% of the sample.

The specimen was naive CD8+ T cells from blood, with Jurkat cell RNA spiked in. Sample cell subset or site, as interpreted from the label and publication: FACS-sorted CD8+CD4-CCR7+CD45RA+ naive T cells. The chain was built from TRBV7-9 and TRBJ2-7, and 11 junction bases match TRBD1. This clonotype originated in a human donor in good health. Some libraries in this study had Jurkat cell RNA spiked in. The DNA is TGTGCCAGCAATCCTTTCGGACAGGGGGCAGGCGAGCAGTACTTC. Its protein reads: CASNPFGQGAGEQYF.